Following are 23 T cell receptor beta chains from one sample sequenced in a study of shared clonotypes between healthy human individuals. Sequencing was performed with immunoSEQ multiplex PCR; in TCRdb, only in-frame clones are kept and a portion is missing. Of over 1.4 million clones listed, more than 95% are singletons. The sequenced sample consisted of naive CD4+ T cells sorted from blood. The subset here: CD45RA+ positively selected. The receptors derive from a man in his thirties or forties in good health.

The chain's CDR3 is CASSLIPGINTEAFF. The CDR3 DNA reads as TGCGCCAGCAGCTTGATCCCCGGGATTAACACTGAAGCTTTCTTT. The V call is TRBV5-1, the J call TRBJ1-1, with unresolved D. Per the germline V gene, CDR1 is SGHRS and CDR2 is YFSETQ. This CDR3 has 15 residues. V lost 1 base and J 2 bases, leaving 12 bases between the germline ends.

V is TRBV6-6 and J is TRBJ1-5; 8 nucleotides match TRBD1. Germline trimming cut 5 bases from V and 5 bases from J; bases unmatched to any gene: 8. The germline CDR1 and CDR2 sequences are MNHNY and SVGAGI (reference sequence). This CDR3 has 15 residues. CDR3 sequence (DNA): TGTGCCAGCAGTCGAACCGGACAGGGAGATCAGCCCCAGCATTTT. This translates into CASSRTGQGDQPQHF.

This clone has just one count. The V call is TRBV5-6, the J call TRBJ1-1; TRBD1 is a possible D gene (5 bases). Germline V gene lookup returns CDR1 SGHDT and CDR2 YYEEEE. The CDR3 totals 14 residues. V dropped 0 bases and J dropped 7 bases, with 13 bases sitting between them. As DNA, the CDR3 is TGTGCCAGCAGCTTGGCCTCGGGGGTCGGTGAAGCTTTCTTT. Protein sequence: CASSLASGVGEAFF.

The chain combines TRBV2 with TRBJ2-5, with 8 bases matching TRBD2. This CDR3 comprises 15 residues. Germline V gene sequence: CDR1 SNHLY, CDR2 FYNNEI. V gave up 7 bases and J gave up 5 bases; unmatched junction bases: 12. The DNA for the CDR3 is TGTGCCAGCACTATTCACAGCGGGAGTCTTGAGACCCAGTACTTC. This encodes CASTIHSGSLETQYF.

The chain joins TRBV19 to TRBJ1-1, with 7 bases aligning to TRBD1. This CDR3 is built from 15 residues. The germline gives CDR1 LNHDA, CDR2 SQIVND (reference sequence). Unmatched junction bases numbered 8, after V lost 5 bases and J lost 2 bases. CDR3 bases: TGTGCCAGTAGTCCTCAGGGACAGAGAAACACTGAAGCTTTCTTT. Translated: CASSPQGQRNTEAFF.

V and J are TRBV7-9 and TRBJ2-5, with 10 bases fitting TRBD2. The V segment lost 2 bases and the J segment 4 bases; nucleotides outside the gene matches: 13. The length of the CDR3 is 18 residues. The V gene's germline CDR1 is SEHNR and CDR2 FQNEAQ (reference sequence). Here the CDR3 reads CASSLSPSLAGGGETQYF. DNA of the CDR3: TGTGCCAGCAGCTTATCACCAAGTTTAGCGGGAGGAGGAGAGACCCAGTACTTC. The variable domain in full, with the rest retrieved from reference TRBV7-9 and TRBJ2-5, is DTGVSQNPRHKITKRGQNVTFRCDPISEHNRLYWYRQTLGQGPEFLTYFQNEAQLEKSRLLSDRFSAERPKGSFSTLEIQRTEQGDSAMYLCASSLSPSLAGGGETQYFGPGTRLLVL.

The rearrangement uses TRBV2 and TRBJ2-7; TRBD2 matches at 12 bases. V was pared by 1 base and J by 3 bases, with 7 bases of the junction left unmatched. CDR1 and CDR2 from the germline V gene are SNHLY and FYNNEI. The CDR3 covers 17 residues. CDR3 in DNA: TGTGCCAGCAGTGAAGGGACTAGCGGGATCAGGCACTACGAGCAGTACTTC. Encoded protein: CASSEGTSGIRHYEQYF.

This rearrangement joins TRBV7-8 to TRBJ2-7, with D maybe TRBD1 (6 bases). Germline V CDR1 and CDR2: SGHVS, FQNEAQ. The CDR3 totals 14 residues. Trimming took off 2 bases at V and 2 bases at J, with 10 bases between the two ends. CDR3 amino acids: CASSLSHRAYEQYF. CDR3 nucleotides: TGTGCCAGCAGCTTATCGCACAGGGCCTACGAGCAGTACTTC.

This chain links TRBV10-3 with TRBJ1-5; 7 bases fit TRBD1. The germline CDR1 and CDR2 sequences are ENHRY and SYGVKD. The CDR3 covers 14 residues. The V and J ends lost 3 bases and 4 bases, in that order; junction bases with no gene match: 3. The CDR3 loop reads CAISDPGQNQPQHF. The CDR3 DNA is TGTGCCATCAGTGACCCGGGACAGAATCAGCCCCAGCATTTT.

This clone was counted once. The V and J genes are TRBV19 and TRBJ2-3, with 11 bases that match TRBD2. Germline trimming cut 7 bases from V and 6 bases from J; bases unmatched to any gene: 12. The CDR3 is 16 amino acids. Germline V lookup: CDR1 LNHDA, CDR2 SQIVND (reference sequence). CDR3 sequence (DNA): TGTGCCAGTACCCAGGGGTCTAGCGGGAGGAAGGATACGCAGTATTTT. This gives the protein CASTQGSSGRKDTQYF. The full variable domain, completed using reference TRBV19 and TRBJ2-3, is DGGITQSPKYLFRKEGQNVTLSCEQNLNHDAMYWYRQDPGQGLRLIYYSQIVNDFQKGDIAEGYSVSREKKESFPLTVTSAQKNPTAFYLCASTQGSSGRKDTQYFGPGTRLTVL.

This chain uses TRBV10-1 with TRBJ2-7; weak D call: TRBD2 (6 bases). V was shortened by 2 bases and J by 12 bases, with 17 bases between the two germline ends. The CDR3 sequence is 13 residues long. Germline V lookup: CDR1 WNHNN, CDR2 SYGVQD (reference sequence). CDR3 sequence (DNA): TGCGCCAGCAGTGAGACCCCGGGACTCGGCCTGTACTTC. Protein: CASSETPGLGLYF.

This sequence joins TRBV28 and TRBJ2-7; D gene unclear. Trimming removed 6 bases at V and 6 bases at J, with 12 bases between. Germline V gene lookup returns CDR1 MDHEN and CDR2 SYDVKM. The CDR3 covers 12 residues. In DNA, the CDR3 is TGTGCCAGCAGCCCTACTCTGGGCGAGCAGTACTTC. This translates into CASSPTLGEQYF.

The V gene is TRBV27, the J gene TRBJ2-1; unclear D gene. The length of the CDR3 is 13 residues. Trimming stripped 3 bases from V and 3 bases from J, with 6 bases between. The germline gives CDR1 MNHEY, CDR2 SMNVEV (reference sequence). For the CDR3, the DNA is TGTGCCAGCAGTTTCGGATTCTACAATGAGCAGTTCTTC. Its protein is CASSFGFYNEQFF.

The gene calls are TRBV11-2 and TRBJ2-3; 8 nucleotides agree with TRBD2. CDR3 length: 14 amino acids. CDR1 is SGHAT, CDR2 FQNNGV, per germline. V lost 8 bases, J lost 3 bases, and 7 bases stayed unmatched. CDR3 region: CASGGSGRTDTQYF. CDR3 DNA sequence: TGTGCCAGCGGAGGCAGCGGGAGAACAGATACGCAGTATTTT.

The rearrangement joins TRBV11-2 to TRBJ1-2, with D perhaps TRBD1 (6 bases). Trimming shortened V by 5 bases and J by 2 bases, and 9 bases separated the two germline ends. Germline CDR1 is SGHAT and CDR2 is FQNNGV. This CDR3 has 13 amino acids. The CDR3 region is CASSPDSNYGYTF. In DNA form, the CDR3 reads TGTGCCAGCAGCCCGGACAGCAACTATGGCTACACCTTC.

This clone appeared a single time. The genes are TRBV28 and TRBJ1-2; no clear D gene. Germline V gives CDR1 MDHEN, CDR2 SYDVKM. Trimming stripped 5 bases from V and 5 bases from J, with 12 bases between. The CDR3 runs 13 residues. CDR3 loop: CASSLLGKYGYTF. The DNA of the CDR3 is TGTGCCAGCAGTCTTTTGGGGAAGTATGGCTACACCTTC.

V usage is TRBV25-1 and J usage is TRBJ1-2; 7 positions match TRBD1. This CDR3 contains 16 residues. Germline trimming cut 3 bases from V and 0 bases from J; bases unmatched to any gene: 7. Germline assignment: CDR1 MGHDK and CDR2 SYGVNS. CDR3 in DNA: TGTGCCAGCAGTGATTTCCCACAGGGGACTAACTATGGCTACACCTTC. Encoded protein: CASSDFPQGTNYGYTF.

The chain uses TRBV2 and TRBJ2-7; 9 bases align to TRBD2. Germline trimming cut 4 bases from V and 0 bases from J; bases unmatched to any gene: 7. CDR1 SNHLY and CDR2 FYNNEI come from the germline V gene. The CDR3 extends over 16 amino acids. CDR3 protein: CASSVGSGRNSYEQYF. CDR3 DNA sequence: TGTGCCAGCAGTGTAGGAAGCGGGAGGAACTCCTACGAGCAGTACTTC.

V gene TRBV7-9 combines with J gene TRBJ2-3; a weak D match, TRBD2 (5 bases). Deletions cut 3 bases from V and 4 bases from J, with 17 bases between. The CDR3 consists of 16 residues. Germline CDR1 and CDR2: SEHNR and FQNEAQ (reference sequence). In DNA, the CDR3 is TGTGCCAGCAGCTTTCTACTAGGAGATATCGCAGATACGCAGTATTTT. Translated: CASSFLLGDIADTQYF.

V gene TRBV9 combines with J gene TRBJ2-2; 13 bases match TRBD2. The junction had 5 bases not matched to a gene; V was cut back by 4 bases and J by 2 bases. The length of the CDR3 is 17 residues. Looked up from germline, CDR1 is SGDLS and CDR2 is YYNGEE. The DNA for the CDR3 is TGTGCCAGCAGCCAAACTAGCGGGAGGGCCAACACCGGGGAGCTGTTTTTT. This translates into CASSQTSGRANTGELFF.

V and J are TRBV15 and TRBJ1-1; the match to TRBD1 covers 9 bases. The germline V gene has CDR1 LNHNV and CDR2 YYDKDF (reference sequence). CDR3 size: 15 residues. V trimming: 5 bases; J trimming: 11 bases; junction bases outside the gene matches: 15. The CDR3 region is CATSARTGAEGVAFF. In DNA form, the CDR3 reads TGTGCCACCAGCGCCCGGACAGGGGCCGAAGGGGTGGCTTTCTTT.

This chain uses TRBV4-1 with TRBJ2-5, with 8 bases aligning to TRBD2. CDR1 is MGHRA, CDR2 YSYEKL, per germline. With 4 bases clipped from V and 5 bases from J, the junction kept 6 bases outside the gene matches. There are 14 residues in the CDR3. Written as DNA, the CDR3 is TGCGCCAGCAGCCCTAGCGGGCGGGGGGAGACCCAGTACTTC. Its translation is CASSPSGRGETQYF.

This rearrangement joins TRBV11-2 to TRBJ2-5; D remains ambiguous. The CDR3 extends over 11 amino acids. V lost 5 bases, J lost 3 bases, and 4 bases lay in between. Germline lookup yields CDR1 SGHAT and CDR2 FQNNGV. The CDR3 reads CASSQEETQYF. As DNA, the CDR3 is TGTGCCAGCAGCCAAGAAGAGACCCAGTACTTC.